Included here is one T cell receptor beta chain sequence, with context. Its antigen is currently unknown. The protocol was immunoSEQ multiplex PCR, while the TCRdb copy is restricted to in-frame clones and leaves out a portion. The sample shows tens of thousands of clones, over 90% of them seen only once. The data stem from a study of lymphopenia after photon versus proton radiotherapy. Notes on the study in general: In patients who died, overall survival fell as post-nadir TCR diversity dropped more. Under photons, naive T cells and diversity fell while effector/memory populations rose. Oligoclonal CD8+ Temra expansion after nadir drove photon patients' diversity drop.

The CDR3 consists of 12 residues. Germline CDR1 and CDR2: WNHNN and SYGVQD (reference sequence). The V and J ends lost 8 bases and 1 base respectively, with 9 bases between them. The TCR originated in a woman in her sixties or seventies with pancreatic cancer. Some clones in this sample may be carry-over from other donors' samples. The chain couples TRBV10-1 to TRBJ2-7, with D possibly matching TRBD1 (5 bases). The material sequenced was peripheral blood, taken from a patient treated with proton-based radiotherapy. CDR3 DNA: TGCGCCAGCGGAGACAGTTCCTACGAGCAGTACTTC. As protein: CASGDSSYEQYF.